This T cell receptor beta chain was sequenced for a study of regulatory T cells in long-lasting Graves disease. The study's findings and limits: Newly diagnosed patients had higher TCR diversity than persistent Graves' patients did. Persistent disease preferred TRBV28, TRBJ1-2 and TRBJ2-5. Whereas around 970 public clonotypes were shared by new patients, persistent patients shared more, at over 2,500.

Of note for this clonotype: Antigen: not known. A clone one base away is much larger, so this may be a read error.

The CDR3 runs to 15 residues. Library construction for TCR beta used iRepertoire HTBI primers and Arm-PCR of CDR3 regions. TCRdb reprocessed the multiplex PCR reads via MiXCR and lists one record per CDR3 protein. This sample yields around 450,000 distinct CDR3 sequences, of which roughly 21% are seen a single time; about 6.6% belongs to the top ten. Time point: persistent/refractory GD, antithyroid drugs over 5 years with positive TRAb. Extracted PBMC RNA gave rise to the TCR library. The chain is built from TRBV12-3 or TRBV12-4 and TRBJ2-7, with 8 bases aligning to TRBD1. The sample in question was peripheral blood mononuclear cells (PBMCs), obtained when the disease was refractory, from a patient treated with antithyroid drugs. The TCR originated in a female donor with Graves disease. CDR3 residues: CAGSQTGVGVHEQYF. The CDR3 bases are TGTGCCGGCAGCCAGACAGGGGTGGGTGTTCACGAGCAGTACTTC.